This T cell receptor beta chain was identified in a study of blood T cell repertoires in COVID-19. The CDR3 is 14 amino acids. From germline, CDR1 is MNHEY and CDR2 SVGAGI. The V and J ends lost 2 bases and 0 bases respectively, with 8 bases between them. The table came from immunoSEQ multiplex PCR; TCRdb's copy has only in-frame clones and leaves some out. The sample lists roughly 150,000 clones, approximately 90% occurring once. The chain couples TRBV6-5 to TRBJ2-7; D is ambiguous. The material sequenced was peripheral blood. The TCR was taken from a human donor in a cohort sampled during active COVID-19. The CDR3 protein is CASSYTESSYEQYF. In DNA, the CDR3 is TGTGCCAGCAGTTACACAGAAAGCTCCTACGAGCAGTACTTC.